This TCR beta chain was observed in a study of OX40 agonist ivuxolimab in advanced cancers. As for the study in general: The drug used for patients, ivuxolimab, was an agonistic anti-OX40 (CD134) antibody. At 0.01 to 10 mg/kg, ivuxolimab was administered intravenously to patients every 2 weeks. Study outcomes and limitations: The study observed clonal expansion of CD4+ and CD8+ blood T cells by week 6 at 0.1 to 3.0 mg/kg.

Data came from immunoSEQ multiplex PCR; TCRdb stores just in-frame clones and leaves some out. The sample consists of fewer than 80,000 clones, approximately 89% of them appearing once. V dropped 2 bases and J dropped 1; count of bases not matched to a gene: 10. The CDR3 runs 17 residues. The germline V gene encodes CDR1 SEHNR and CDR2 FQNEAQ (reference sequence). This clone was seen a handful of times. The antigen is undetermined. Sequencing was performed on CD4+ or CD8+ T cells sorted from blood, taken in a trial of the OX40 agonist ivuxolimab. The clonotype was recovered from an adult with an advanced solid tumor such as melanoma, head and neck, liver or kidney cancer. J is TRBJ1-2 and V is TRBV7-9; 7 bases fit TRBD1. In DNA, the CDR3 is TGTGCCAGCAGCTTATCGCGGTGGACAGGAGATAACTATGGCTACACCTTC. Residues: CASSLSRWTGDNYGYTF.